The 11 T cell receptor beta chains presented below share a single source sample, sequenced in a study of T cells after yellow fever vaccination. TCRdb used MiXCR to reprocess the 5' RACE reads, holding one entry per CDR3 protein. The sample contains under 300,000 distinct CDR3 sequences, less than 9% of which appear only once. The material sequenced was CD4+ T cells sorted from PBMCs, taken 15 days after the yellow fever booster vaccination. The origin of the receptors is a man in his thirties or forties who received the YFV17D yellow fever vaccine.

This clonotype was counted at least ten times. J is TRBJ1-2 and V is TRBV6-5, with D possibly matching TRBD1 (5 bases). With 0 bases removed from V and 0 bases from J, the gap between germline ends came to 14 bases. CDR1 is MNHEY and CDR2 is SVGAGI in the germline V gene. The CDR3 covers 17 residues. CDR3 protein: CASSYSDYRSTNYGYTF. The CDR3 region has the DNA TGTGCCAGCAGTTACTCGGATTACAGGAGTACTAACTATGGCTACACCTTC.

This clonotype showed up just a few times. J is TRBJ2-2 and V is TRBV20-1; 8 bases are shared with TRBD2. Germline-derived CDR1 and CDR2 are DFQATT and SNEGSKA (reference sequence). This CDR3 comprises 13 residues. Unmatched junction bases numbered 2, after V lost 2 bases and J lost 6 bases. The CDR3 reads CSARLAGPGELFF. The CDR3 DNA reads TGCAGTGCTAGACTAGCGGGTCCCGGGGAGCTGTTTTTT.

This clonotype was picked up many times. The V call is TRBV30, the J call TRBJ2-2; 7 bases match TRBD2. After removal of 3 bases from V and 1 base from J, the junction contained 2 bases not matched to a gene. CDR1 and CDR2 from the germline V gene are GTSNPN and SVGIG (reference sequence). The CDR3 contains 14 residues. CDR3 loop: CAWRASGNTGELFF. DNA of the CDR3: TGTGCCTGGAGAGCTAGCGGGAACACCGGGGAGCTGTTTTTT. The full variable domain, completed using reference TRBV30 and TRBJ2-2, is SQTIHQWPATLVQPVGSPLSLECTVEGTSNPNLYWYRQAAGRGLQLLFYSVGIGQISSEVPQNLSASRPQDRQFILSSKKLLLSDSGFYLCAWRASGNTGELFFGEGSRLTVL.

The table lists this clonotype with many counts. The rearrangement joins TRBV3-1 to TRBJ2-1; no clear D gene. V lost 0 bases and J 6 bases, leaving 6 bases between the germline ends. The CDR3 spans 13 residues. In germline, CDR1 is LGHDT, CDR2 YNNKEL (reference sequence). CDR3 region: CASSQDRANEQFF. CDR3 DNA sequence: TGTGCCAGCAGCCAAGATCGGGCCAATGAGCAGTTCTTC.

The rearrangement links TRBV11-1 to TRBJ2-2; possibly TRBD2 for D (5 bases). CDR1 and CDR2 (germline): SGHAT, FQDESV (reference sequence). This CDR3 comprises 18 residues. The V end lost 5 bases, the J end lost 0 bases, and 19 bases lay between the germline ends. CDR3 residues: CASSRAGLLSPNTGELFF. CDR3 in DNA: TGTGCCAGCAGCCGGGCGGGCCTACTTTCCCCGAACACCGGGGAGCTGTTTTTT.

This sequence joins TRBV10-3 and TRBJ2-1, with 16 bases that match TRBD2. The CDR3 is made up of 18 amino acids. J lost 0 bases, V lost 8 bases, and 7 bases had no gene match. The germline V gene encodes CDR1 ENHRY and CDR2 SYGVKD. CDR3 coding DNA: TGTGCCATCGCCCCGGGACTAGCGGGAGGGAGCTCCTACAATGAGCAGTTCTTC. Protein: CAIAPGLAGGSSYNEQFF.

The CDR3 protein is CASSLGALAGVYTGELFF. The DNA of the CDR3 is TGTGCCAGCAGTTTGGGGGCCTTAGCGGGAGTTTACACCGGGGAGCTGTTTTTT. The chain links TRBV27 to TRBJ2-2; 9 bases line up with TRBD2. V lost 3 bases to trimming and J lost 3 bases; unmatched junction nucleotides: 11. Per germline, CDR1 MNHEY and CDR2 SMNVEV (reference sequence). The CDR3 covers 18 residues.

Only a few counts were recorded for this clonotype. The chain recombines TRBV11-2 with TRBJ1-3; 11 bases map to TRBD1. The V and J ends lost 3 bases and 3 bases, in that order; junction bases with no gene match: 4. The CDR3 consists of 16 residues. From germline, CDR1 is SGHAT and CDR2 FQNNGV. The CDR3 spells CASSLTDRGLGNTIYF. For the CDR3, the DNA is TGTGCCAGCAGCTTGACGGACAGGGGGCTTGGAAACACCATATATTTT.

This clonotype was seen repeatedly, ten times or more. The CDR3 DNA sequence: TGCAGTGCTAGAGTAAGCCTAGCGGTCACAGATACGCAGTATTTT. Its translation: CSARVSLAVTDTQYF. This chain joins TRBV20-1 and TRBJ2-3, with 7 bases aligning to TRBD2. Germline loops: CDR1 DFQATT, CDR2 SNEGSKA (reference sequence). This CDR3 has 15 residues. Trimming removed 1 base from V and 2 bases from J; junction bases left unmatched: 6.

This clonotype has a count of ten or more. CDR3 in DNA: TGTGCCAGCACCCTAGGACTAGCGGGAAAAGAGACCCAGTACTTC. Encoded protein: CASTLGLAGKETQYF. The gene calls are TRBV12-3 or TRBV12-4 and TRBJ2-5; 12 bases agree with TRBD2. The V segment lost 7 bases and the J segment 3 bases; nucleotides outside the gene matches: 6. This CDR3 spans 15 amino acids.

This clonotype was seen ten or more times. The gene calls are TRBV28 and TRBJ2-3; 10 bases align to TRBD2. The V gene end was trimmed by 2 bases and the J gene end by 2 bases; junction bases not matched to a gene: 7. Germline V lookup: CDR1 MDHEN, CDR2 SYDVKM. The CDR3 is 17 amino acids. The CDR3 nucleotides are TGTGCCAGCAGTTTACCAGGACTAGCGGTATCCACAGATACGCAGTATTTT. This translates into CASSLPGLAVSTDTQYF.